This TCR beta chain is from a study of long-term antiretroviral therapy in people with HIV. The assay, immunoSEQ v3.0, was run at survey level. Sequencing was directed toward roughly 40,000-55,000 T-cell genomes in each sample. Data came from immunoSEQ multiplex PCR; TCRdb stores just in-frame clones and leaves some out. The top ten hold roughly 3.6% of the sample, which has roughly 30,000 clones, 80% to 90% seen once. About this clone: The target antigen is unknown.

Per germline, CDR1 SEHNR and CDR2 FQNEAQ (reference sequence). V lost 5 bases to trimming and J lost 2 bases; unmatched junction nucleotides: 10. The CDR3 contains 16 residues. Whole-study results and caveats: Nothing was known about ART adherence, viral resistance or changes in therapy. Post-ART samples showed increased diversity that remained below transplant donor control levels. Clonal populations expanded prior to ART predominated within the repertoire at all time points.

The specimen was unsorted PBMCs, collected 1.8 years after starting antiretroviral therapy. The source is a woman aged 18-29 years with HIV. The rearrangement links TRBV7-9 to TRBJ1-1; TRBD1 agrees at 8 bases. CDR3 bases: TGTGCCAGCAGCATACTAACCGGGACAGGAAACACTGAAGCTTTCTTT. Its translation: CASSILTGTGNTEAFF.